This TCR beta chain appears in the sequencing data of a study of early stage breast cancer tumors. In germline, CDR1 is SGHNT, CDR2 YENEEA. The CDR3 loop spans 14 amino acids. J lost 0 bases, V lost 8 bases, and 5 bases had no gene match. Libraries were prepared by immunoSEQ multiplex PCR; TCRdb keeps only in-frame clonotypes and omits some of them. The table lists about 53,000 clones, about 93% of them singletons, with 5% in the top ten. The receptor was isolated from a person in their 70s with breast cancer. The sequencing sample was made of blood. V gene TRBV11-3 combines with J gene TRBJ2-3; the match to TRBD2 covers 7 bases. The CDR3 reads CASLSGESTDTQYF. The CDR3 coding sequence is TGTGCCAGCCTCAGCGGGGAGAGCACAGATACGCAGTATTTT.